The text below deals with one T cell receptor beta chain. Its antigen is not identified. Other DNA variants within this sample encode the same CDR3. The data originate from a study of shared clonotypes between healthy human individuals. Study background: Each donor had three CD4 naive, three CD4 memory, two CD8 naive and one CD8 memory plate. Findings and caveats of the study: Clonotypes that were shared across several donors made up around 5% of naive CD4 clonotypes.

Method: immunoSEQ multiplex PCR; TCRdb's copy keeps in-frame clones and lacks some. The table includes a few hundred thousand clones, around 97% detected once. Trimming took off 2 bases at V and 4 bases at J, with 5 bases between the two ends. Germline V gives CDR1 MDHEN, CDR2 SYDVKM. The CDR3 is 12 residues long. The sequence derives from a woman aged 25 to 45 in good health. The chain recombines TRBV28 with TRBJ1-2; D uncertain. Sample: naive CD4+ T cells sorted from blood. The subset is: CD45RA+ positively selected. CDR3: CASSLGPYGYTF. The CDR3 DNA follows: TGTGCCAGCAGTTTAGGCCCCTATGGCTACACCTTC.